This T cell receptor beta chain appears in the sequencing data of a study of shared clonotypes between healthy human individuals (dated by TCRdb to 2020 to 2022). The study in broad terms: The cohort comprised a couple of women and three men aged 18 to 49 years. Per donor, three plates each were used for CD4 naive and CD4 memory, two for CD8 naive, and one for CD8 memory. The study deeply sequenced blood TCR repertoires of about 5 healthy adults to estimate repertoire size and the extent of clonotype sharing between individuals. To increase sequencing depth and limit assay-specific biases, TCR repertoire library preparation and sequencing were carried out by different laboratories using diverse techniques. Per donor, leukapheresis produced somewhere between about 0.9 and 10 billion PBMCs. Points the paper makes about the study in general: Clonotypes shared by all four sorted-subset donors showed higher generation probabilities than non-shared clonotypes. Sampling was limited to blood, and TCR repertoires in tissue likely differ from TCR repertoires in blood. Based on pairwise subsampling, the degree of clonotype sharing among donors was expected to be affected by sequencing depth. Naive subsets generally had larger estimated clonotype richness than memory subsets. When a handful of donors were compared, the shared fraction of clonotypes was roughly 4.8% for naive CD4, 3.5% to 4% for naive CD8, roughly 2.5% for memory CD4, and around 0.4% for memory CD8. Because the study included only a small number of donors, the genetic and exposure-history diversity represented was limited. Incomplete sequencing was indicated by rarefaction of sorted-subset datasets, despite the large sequencing depth.

Details on this clone: Its specific antigen is unknown. No base-level quality is on record; no much larger clone is a single base apart.

CDR1 SGHTA and CDR2 FQGNSA were looked up in the germline V gene. The junction carries 12 bases between V and J, which are trimmed by 0 bases and 6 bases respectively. The CDR3 has 15 amino acids, counting the end cysteine and phenylalanine. Just the 45-base CDR3 DNA is kept, in frame starting at base 1. Using the deep immunoSEQ assay, TCR CDR3 regions were amplified from genomic DNA by multiplex PCR. Extracted genomic DNA from each cell subset was distributed evenly across all wells of several immunoSEQ 96-well plates, and each plate was treated as a replicate. Each replicate PCR for sorted subsets received about 200 ng genomic DNA, equal to about 30,000 T cell genomes. The purified libraries were quantified using a Qubit 3.0 fluorometer, sized with a Bioanalyzer 2100, and then quantified again using the KAPA Library Quantification kit. Every immunoSEQ 96-well plate was sequenced on a separate single-read 150-cycle Illumina NextSeq 550 flow cell. On the study's bioinformatics: The immunoSEQ output contained only junctional sequences without quality scores, so filtering could not match that applied to full-length reads. Sequences were annotated with PyIR, a Python wrapper for IgBLAST v1.9, using IMGT germline references to assign V/J genes and CDR3. Reads were filtered out if the reads had weak V/J assignments (E-value above 1e-6), no CDR3, stop codons, out-of-frame junctions, or ambiguous translated residues. V3J clonotypes were defined as sequences sharing an identical inferred V gene, J gene, and CDR3 amino acid sequence. To compute the percentage overlap between repertoires, the number of shared unique clonotypes was divided by the size of the smaller repertoire. RTK rarefaction, the Chao1 estimator, and Recon v2.1 estimates of unobserved clonotypes were used to assess repertoire richness. For all TCRbeta clonotypes obtained by the gDNA method from a few donors, generation probabilities were computed with OLGA. This immuneACCESS table, as held by TCRdb, lists in-frame sequences with V and J called but not all clones. Of the missing ones, under half trace to an unresolved V gene in checked studies; the others have no known cause. V and J calls and clone size are those listed in that table; D and trimming were worked out from the DNA. This sample gives approximately 500,000 clones in total; almost 97% of them show up just once. Approximately 0.06% of the sample rests with the top ten.

The donors were healthy, HIV-negative adults with no recently reported acute infections or vaccinations. Only Caucasian adults living in Nashville, Tennessee, USA were represented among the donors. CD4+ T cells were enriched by magnetic negative selection, after which naive cells were positively selected on CD45RA and the negative fraction was taken as the memory subset. Blood was obtained by leukapheresis, after which PBMCs were separated by Ficoll-Histopaque density gradient centrifugation and cryopreserved in liquid nitrogen vapor phase. Purity and quantity of every magnetically sorted T cell population were checked by analytical flow cytometry. Genomic DNA was isolated from each sorted fraction and quantified by UV absorbance on a Nanodrop 2000c.

The sequence derives from a woman under 40 in good health. The specimen sequenced was naive CD4+ T cells sorted from blood. The sample's cell subset or site label is to be understood as: CD45RA+ positively selected. The receptor chain draws on TRBV7-2 and TRBJ1-5, and possibly TRBD1, on 5 matching bases. CDR3 reads: CASSLAGRVGQPQHF. The nucleotide sequence reads TGTGCCAGCAGCTTAGCGGGCAGGGTAGGTCAGCCCCAGCATTTT.